This T cell receptor (beta chain) emerged from a study of CD8+CD57+ T cells in acquired aplastic anemia (dated by TCRdb to between 2017 and 2018). About the study as a whole: Extracted DNA from sorted CD4+ and CD8+ cells averaged around 3.4 ug, ranging from roughly 0.17 to 30 ug. CD8+CD57+ expansion was defined as a frequency above the mean frequency observed in healthy subjects. What the research found in general, with its limitations: About 30 CD8+ CDR3 sequences were found to be shared between patients and controls, but these sequences appeared to be highly expressed in patients and within the immunodominant clones of the patients. No significant difference in CD8+ Simpson's diversity was found between patients and healthy controls (P=0.060).

Profiling of TCR beta VDJ combinations and CDR3 sequences used genomic DNA as the template. TCR repertoire sequencing was run on an Illumina HiSeq 2000. From the authors' description of their analysis: Repertoire assessment relied on Simpson's diversity index, CDR3 size and DJ length profiles, and TRBV/TRBJ rearrangement plots. The immunodominant clone was defined as the most abundant DNA sequence in deep sequencing data. CDR3 amino acid sequences were checked for sharing across subjects and were also compared against the VDJdb database and published repertoires. TCRdb trimmed the raw reads at Q25, called clones with MiXCR and kept productive beta chains. Entries are consolidated by CDR3 protein sequence, retaining the most common genes and DNA. TCRdb, not the authors, supplied the V and J calls. The sample table holds 200,000 to 250,000 distinct CDR3 sequences, of which approximately 65% were seen once. Together, the top ten hold about 60% of the sample.

The patients picked for sequencing were ones in whom flow cytometry had shown an expansion of CD8+CD57+ cells. Severe acquired aplastic anemia was diagnosed in all patients according to International Study of Aplastic Anemia and Agranulocytosis and Camitta criteria. At the time blood was sampled, none of the patients had received any therapy. In the study, sorted CD4+ and CD8+ blood T cells from patients with severe aplastic anemia and from healthy subjects underwent deep sequencing of TCR repertoires. In the USA, patient enrollment took place under clinicaltrials.gov protocols 00001620, 01623167, 00001397, 00071045, 00081523 and 00961064. Ficoll-Paque density gradient centrifugation was used to isolate peripheral blood mononuclear cells. CD4+ and CD8+ T cells were sorted by FACS or magnetic beads before DNA extraction. The CDR3 goes from the cysteine to the phenylalanine over 15 residues. Only the CDR3 part of the read is kept: 45 bases, read in frame from the first base. V gives up 6 bases and J gives up 0 bases, and the segment between their germline ends measures 9 bases.

Comment on this clonotype: Its antigen has not been determined. No much larger clonotype is one base removed from it; base qualities were not supplied.

The clonotype was recovered from a human donor with aplastic anemia. The chain joins TRBV12-3 or TRBV12-4 to TRBJ1-6; the D gene identity is not certain. The sequenced sample consisted of sorted CD4+, CD8+, or CD8+CD57+ T cells (not recorded which) from PBMCs. Here is the DNA: TGTGCCAGCAGGGAGGCGAGCTCCTATAATTCACCCCTCCACTTT. Its protein product is CASREASSYNSPLHF.